One TCR beta chain is described in this entry. With 2 bases clipped from V and 0 bases from J, the junction kept 6 bases outside the gene matches. The CDR3 totals 20 residues. Germline values: CDR1 LNHNV, CDR2 YYDKDF (reference sequence). The sample originates from a study of T cell changes during pregnancy in multiple sclerosis. Using immunoSEQ multiplex PCR, the repertoire was profiled, and TCRdb retains in-frame clones only, with some absent. The table lists 54,000 or so clones, just over 90% of them singletons. The TCR originated in a female donor with multiple sclerosis, enrolled in a pregnancy study. Here the sequenced sample was CD4+ T cells from peripheral blood mononuclear cells, taken before pregnancy. This chain joins TRBV15 and TRBJ2-6, with TRBD2 matching 14 bases. CDR3 sequence reads: CATSRSGLAGVTSGANVLTF. The CDR3 bases are TGTGCCACCAGCAGATCGGGACTAGCGGGAGTTACCTCTGGGGCCAACGTCCTGACTTTC.